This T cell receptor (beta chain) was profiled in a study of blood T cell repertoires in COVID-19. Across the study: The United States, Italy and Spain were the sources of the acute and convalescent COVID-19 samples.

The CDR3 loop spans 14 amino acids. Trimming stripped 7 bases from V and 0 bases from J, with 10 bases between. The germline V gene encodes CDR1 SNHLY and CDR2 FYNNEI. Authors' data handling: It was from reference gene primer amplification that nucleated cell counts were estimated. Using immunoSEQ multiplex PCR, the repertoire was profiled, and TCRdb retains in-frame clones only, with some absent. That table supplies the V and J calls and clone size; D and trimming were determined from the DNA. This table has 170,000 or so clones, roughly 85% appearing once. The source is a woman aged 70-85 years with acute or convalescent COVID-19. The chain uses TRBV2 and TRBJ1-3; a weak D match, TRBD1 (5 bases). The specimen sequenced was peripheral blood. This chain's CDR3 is CASTETVSGNTIYF. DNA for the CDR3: TGTGCCAGCACCGAGACAGTCTCTGGAAACACCATATATTTT.